This TCR beta chain was found in a study of blood T cells in healthy people across ages. General study findings and limits: In long-lived donors, naive CD4+ cell counts and diversity exceeded those of aged donors. The unknown donor CMV status may have confounded expanded clonotype changes.

V was cut by 0 bases and J by 11 bases, with 26 bases left in between. CDR3 length: 17 amino acids. Germline loops: CDR1 SGDLS, CDR2 YYNGEE. Points on this clonotype: Its antigen is as yet unknown.

Alongside a J-beta primer mix, a sample-barcoded 5' primer served in a second PCR lasting about 7 to 12 cycles. TCRdb processed the 5' RACE reads anew with MiXCR; each CDR3 protein has one entry. The sample holds 1.5 million to 1.9 million distinct CDR3 sequences; less than 45% are singletons and the top ten take roughly 3.7%. The source is a woman aged 18 to 35 in good health. Sequences were obtained from blood. V and J are TRBV9 and TRBJ2-5, with a weak D call TRBD1 (5 bases). Written as DNA, the CDR3 is TGTGCCAGCAGCGTAGGTATCCCGCAGGGTTGGATAAATGAGCAGTACTTC. Protein sequence: CASSVGIPQGWINEQYF.